The 7 T cell receptor beta chains below come from one sample, sequenced in a study of cytomegalovirus exposure and HLA in healthy donors. Profiling relied on immunoSEQ multiplex PCR, and the TCRdb table lists in-frame clones only, not all of them. Among more than 300,000 clones listed, more than 80% were seen once. Material for sequencing was PBMCs. The receptors were gathered from a woman younger than 35 in good health and CMV-seronegative.

The rearrangement links TRBV5-6 to TRBJ1-2; D gene ambiguous. There are 12 residues in the CDR3. CDR1 SGHDT and CDR2 YYEEEE come from the germline V gene. The V end lost 4 bases, the J end lost 5 bases, and 9 bases lay between the germline ends. Here the CDR3 reads CASSRVGYGYTF. CDR3 DNA: TGTGCCAGCAGCCGGGTCGGTTATGGCTACACCTTC.

The V call is TRBV7-9, the J call TRBJ2-7; 11 bases are a match to TRBD2. V lost 7 bases to trimming and J lost 1 base; unmatched junction nucleotides: 9. Germline values: CDR1 SEHNR, CDR2 FQNEAQ (reference sequence). The CDR3 is 16 residues long. DNA of the CDR3: TGTGCCAGCACCCTCTTAGCGGGGGGGATATCCTACGAGCAGTACTTC. It translates to CASTLLAGGISYEQYF.

The V gene is TRBV7-9, the J gene TRBJ2-7; D not resolved. This CDR3 is 13 amino acids long. CDR1 and CDR2 from the germline V gene are SEHNR and FQNEAQ (reference sequence). Trimming removed 2 bases from V and 7 bases from J, with 12 bases in between. CDR3 loop: CASSLTGGQEQYF. The DNA for the CDR3 is TGTGCCAGCAGCTTAACTGGCGGTCAAGAGCAGTACTTC. Full variable domain (rest looked up from reference TRBV7-9 and TRBJ2-7): DTGVSQNPRHKITKRGQNVTFRCDPISEHNRLYWYRQTLGQGPEFLTYFQNEAQLEKSRLLSDRFSAERPKGSFSTLEIQRTEQGDSAMYLCASSLTGGQEQYFGPGTRLTVT.

The rearrangement links TRBV9 to TRBJ2-7, with D uncertain. This CDR3 is built from 12 residues. The ends were cut back, 3 bases at V and 3 bases at J, with 7 bases in the middle. CDR1 is SGDLS and CDR2 is YYNGEE in the germline V gene. The CDR3 sequence is CASSANFYEQYF. In DNA form, the CDR3 reads TGTGCCAGCAGCGCTAATTTCTACGAGCAGTACTTC. Combining the CDR3 with reference TRBV9 and TRBJ2-7 gives the whole variable domain DSGVTQTPKHLITATGQRVTLRCSPRSGDLSVYWYQQSLDQGLQFLIQYYNGEERAKGNILERFSAQQFPDLHSELNLSSLELGDSALYFCASSANFYEQYFGPGTRLTVT.

This clone was recorded only once. The V gene is TRBV30, the J gene TRBJ2-5, with D perhaps TRBD2 (6 bases). Trimming left V 2 bases short and J 2 bases short, with 15 bases between. Per germline, CDR1 GTSNPN and CDR2 SVGIG (reference sequence). This CDR3 has 15 amino acids. CDR3 in amino acids: CAWSLGRGGQETQYF. CDR3 nucleotides: TGTGCCTGGAGTTTGGGACGGGGAGGTCAAGAGACCCAGTACTTC.

This chain uses TRBV27 with TRBJ1-3; D is unresolved. The germline V and J ends were trimmed by 5 bases and 0 bases, with 5 bases remaining between them. Germline V gene data show CDR1 as MNHEY and CDR2 as SMNVEV (reference sequence). This CDR3 is built from 13 residues. The CDR3 DNA reads TGTGCCAGCAGTGCCAGCTCTGGAAACACCATATATTTT. Translated: CASSASSGNTIYF.

This rearrangement joins TRBV7-9 to TRBJ1-5; the D is unclear. The germline CDR1 and CDR2 sequences are SEHNR and FQNEAQ (reference sequence). The CDR3 length is 12 residues. The V end lost 3 bases, the J end lost 4 bases, and 4 bases lay between the germline ends. The CDR3 sequence: CASSLSNQPQHF. In nucleotides, the CDR3 is TGTGCCAGCAGCTTGAGTAATCAGCCCCAGCATTTT.